This TCR beta chain emerged from a study of shared clonotypes between healthy human individuals. Per the germline V gene, CDR1 is LNHDA and CDR2 is SQIVND (reference sequence). The CDR3 loop spans 15 amino acids. Trimming took 5 bases from V and 1 from J, leaving 13 bases between them. This clone has a single count. Deep-level running was used for the assay. Assay: immunoSEQ multiplex PCR; the TCRdb copy retains only in-frame clones and omits some. The repertoire has 1,400,000 or so clones, 97% to 99% of them found once; the top ten carry about 0.34%. The specimen sequenced was naive CD4+ T cells sorted from blood. Subset: CD45RA+ positively selected. This clonotype was sampled from a man aged 25-45 years in good health. The rearrangement joins TRBV19 to TRBJ2-3, with D uncertain. The CDR3 sequence is CASSVMTIRTDTQYF. The CDR3 nucleotides read TGTGCCAGTAGTGTAATGACGATCCGCACAGATACGCAGTATTTT. Supplemented by reference TRBV19 and TRBJ2-3, the full variable domain reads DGGITQSPKYLFRKEGQNVTLSCEQNLNHDAMYWYRQDPGQGLRLIYYSQIVNDFQKGDIAEGYSVSREKKESFPLTVTSAQKNPTAFYLCASSVMTIRTDTQYFGPGTRLTVL.